Listed here are 30 T cell receptor beta chains from one sample, sequenced in a study of breast tumors, draining lymph nodes, adjacent tissues. Breast cancer patients provided tissue from their axillary draining lymph nodes. TCRdb re-called the multiplex PCR reads with MiXCR, one entry per CDR3 protein. The data hold 100,000 to 150,000 distinct CDR3 sequences, with about 20% observed a single time. Sequencing was performed on axillary lymph node tissue. Receptors originate from a female donor with breast cancer. Some clones in this sample may be carry-over from other donors' samples.

In regard to this clonotype: This may be a read error: a much more frequent sequence differs by one nucleotide. This CDR3 reads CASSLAGCTGELFF. The CDR3 DNA reads TGCGCCAGCAGCTTGGCCGGTTGCACCGGGGAGCTGTTTTTT. The gene calls are TRBV5-1 and TRBJ2-2; no firm D call. The CDR3 extends over 14 amino acids. CDR1 and CDR2 from the germline V gene are SGHRS and YFSETQ. Deletions cut 0 bases from V and 4 bases from J, with 7 bases between.

This clonotype was observed many times. The chain carries TRBV5-1 and TRBJ2-7; weak D call: TRBD2 (5 bases). The CDR3 is 17 amino acids. The germline V gene encodes CDR1 SGHRS and CDR2 YFSETQ. Trimming left V 4 bases short and J 2 bases short, with 22 bases between. CDR3 sequence (DNA): TGCGCCAGCAGCCGGGCGGTACGTGGGAGTGGCACCTACGAGCAGTACTTC. Its translation: CASSRAVRGSGTYEQYF. Based on the CDR3 plus reference TRBV5-1 and TRBJ2-7, the full variable domain is KAGVTQTPRYLIKTRGQQVTLSCSPISGHRSVSWYQQTPGQGLQFLFEYFSETQRNKGNFPGRFSGRQFSNSRSEMNVSTLELGDSALYLCASSRAVRGSGTYEQYFGPGTRLTVT.

Remarks on this clonotype: No conserved phenylalanine or tryptophan is present at the end of the CDR3, so a read error is the likely explanation. The rearrangement joins TRBV28 to TRBJ1-5; D unclear. Germline V CDR1 and CDR2: MDHEN, SYDVKM. The CDR3 sequence is 14 residues long. The germline V and J ends were trimmed by 6 bases and 0 bases, with 9 bases remaining between them. CDR3 in amino acids: CASSPIPSNQPQHL. CDR3 nucleotides: TGTGCCAGCAGCCCAATCCCTAGCAATCAGCCCCAGCATTTA.

This clonotype turned up a few times. The chain is built from TRBV6-6 and TRBJ1-5; D is uncertain. Germline V gene data show CDR1 as MNHNY and CDR2 as SVGAGI (reference sequence). The V gene lost 6 bases and the J gene lost 1 base, with 19 bases spanning the gap. The CDR3 contains 17 residues. This CDR3 is CASSAAVGRISNQPQHF. The CDR3 region has the DNA TGTGCCAGCAGCGCCGCCGTGGGGAGGATCAGCAATCAGCCCCAGCATTTT.

This clonotype turned up a few times. The gene calls are TRBV18 and TRBJ2-2, with 11 bases fitting TRBD1. Germline CDR1 is KGHSH and CDR2 is LQKENI. The CDR3 spans 16 residues. The trim removed 3 bases at V and 6 bases at J, leaving 6 bases unmatched. CDR3 sequence (DNA): TGTGCCAGCTCACCTGGACAGGGGGCCTTGGCCGGGGAGCTGTTTTTT. It encodes CASSPGQGALAGELFF.

At least ten counts were recorded for this clonotype. The rearrangement joins TRBV15 to TRBJ2-3; the D is unclear. The CDR3 has 16 amino acids. Trimming left V 0 bases short and J 1 base short, with 11 bases between. CDR1 is LNHNV and CDR2 is YYDKDF in the germline V gene (reference sequence). The CDR3: CATSRDYGTRTDTQYF. CDR3 sequence (DNA): TGTGCCACCAGCAGAGATTATGGTACACGCACAGATACGCAGTATTTT.

This clonotype was counted many times. The chain uses TRBV9 and TRBJ2-2; TRBD1 aligns across 7 bases. Germline V gene data show CDR1 as SGDLS and CDR2 as YYNGEE. The CDR3 totals 15 residues. Germline trimming cut 0 bases from V and 3 bases from J; bases unmatched to any gene: 2. The CDR3 DNA reads TGTGCCAGCAGCGTAGGGGACAGCCACACCGGGGAGCTGTTTTTT. Its translation: CASSVGDSHTGELFF. Looking up the rest from reference TRBV9 and TRBJ2-2 gives the full variable domain: DSGVTQTPKHLITATGQRVTLRCSPRSGDLSVYWYQQSLDQGLQFLIQYYNGEERAKGNILERFSAQQFPDLHSELNLSSLELGDSALYFCASSVGDSHTGELFFGEGSRLTVL.

This clonotype was found many times. This rearrangement joins TRBV4-1 to TRBJ1-2; 7 bases fit TRBD1. Losses at the gene ends were 3 bases for V and 0 bases for J; bases not matched to a gene: 4. Germline CDR1 MGHRA, CDR2 YSYEKL. The length of the CDR3 is 15 residues. CDR3 DNA: TGCGCCAGCAGCCACGGGCAGGGGGCTAACTATGGCTACACCTTC. Translating it yields CASSHGQGANYGYTF.

The chain carries TRBV18 and TRBJ1-5, with TRBD1 matching 8 bases. CDR1 is KGHSH, CDR2 LQKENI, per germline. After removal of 3 bases from V and 4 bases from J, the junction contained 5 bases not matched to a gene. The CDR3 consists of 15 residues. CDR3 nucleotide sequence: TGTGCCAGCTCACCCGGGACAGGTTTTAATCAGCCCCAGCATTTT. Its translation: CASSPGTGFNQPQHF.

Ten or more counts support this clonotype. V usage is TRBV10-3 and J usage is TRBJ2-3; D not resolved. CDR3 length: 11 amino acids. Looked up from germline, CDR1 is ENHRY and CDR2 is SYGVKD. V lost 6 bases and J lost 6, with 7 bases in between. The CDR3: CAISSGDTQYF. The CDR3 nucleotides read TGTGCCATCAGCTCCGGGGATACGCAGTATTTT.

This clonotype came up many times. Germline is not matched at one junction end, which may reflect a read error. The rearrangement links TRBV5-5 to TRBJ2-1, with 7 bases fitting TRBD1. Germline V CDR1 and CDR2: SGHKS, YYEKEE (reference sequence). The CDR3 contains 15 residues. The CDR3 DNA reads TGTGCCAGCAGCTTGTTAGGGGGCGCCTTTAATGAGCAGTTCTTT. Translated: CASSLLGGAFNEQFF.

This clonotype was detected many times. The chain carries TRBV20-1 and TRBJ2-7; D is unresolved. Trimming cost V 3 bases and J 0 bases, with 12 bases left between them. The CDR3 sequence is 14 residues long. CDR1 is DFQATT, CDR2 SNEGSKA, per germline (reference sequence). The CDR3 region has the DNA TGCAGTGCTAGTGGCCGCAGGAGCTCCTACGAGCAGTACTTC. Encoded protein: CSASGRRSSYEQYF.

Concerning this clonotype itself: Since a much larger clone is just one base distant, this may be a read error. CDR3 DNA sequence: TGCAGTGCCCAATTAGCGGGGAGCGCCTACGAGCAGTACTTC. It encodes CSAQLAGSAYEQYF. This rearrangement joins TRBV20-1 to TRBJ2-7; 8 bases are a match to TRBD2. The V segment lost 6 bases and the J segment 2 bases; nucleotides outside the gene matches: 9. The CDR3 loop spans 14 amino acids. Germline V CDR1 and CDR2: DFQATT, SNEGSKA (reference sequence).

The gene calls are TRBV11-1 and TRBJ1-5, with TRBD1 matching over 8 bases. This CDR3 spans 13 amino acids. In germline, CDR1 is SGHAT, CDR2 FQDESV (reference sequence). V lost 5 bases and J lost 8; bases outside the gene matches: 5. The CDR3 region is CASSAGQGKPQHF. In DNA form, the CDR3 reads TGTGCCAGCAGCGCTGGACAGGGCAAGCCCCAGCATTTT.

This clonotype was recorded many times. The V gene is TRBV20-1, the J gene TRBJ2-5; 13 bases are a match to TRBD2. The V gene's germline CDR1 is DFQATT and CDR2 SNEGSKA (reference sequence). The CDR3 spans 14 residues. With V trimmed by 6 bases and J by 2 bases, 3 bases remained unmatched. CDR3 in amino acids: CSALTSGGQETQYF. In DNA form, the CDR3 reads TGCAGTGCCCTGACTAGCGGGGGGCAAGAGACCCAGTACTTC.

This clonotype was seen ten or more times. This chain uses TRBV3-1 with TRBJ2-7, with 7 bases matching TRBD2. V lost 4 bases to trimming and J lost 5 bases; unmatched junction nucleotides: 11. Germline CDR1 and CDR2: LGHDT and YNNKEL (reference sequence). The CDR3 loop spans 15 amino acids. CDR3 coding DNA: TGTGCCAGCAGCCGAGAGGCGGGGGTAGCCCACGAGCAGTACTTC. Translation gives CASSREAGVAHEQYF.

This clonotype was observed a handful of times. This chain connects TRBV28 to TRBJ1-4; perhaps TRBD1 as D (6 bases). The CDR3 consists of 15 residues. Germline V gene lookup returns CDR1 MDHEN and CDR2 SYDVKM. Trimming cost V 5 bases and J 7 bases, with 17 bases left between them. DNA of the CDR3: TGTGCCAGCAGTCGGGAGGGGGGATCTAGTGAAAAACTGTTTTTT. Translated: CASSREGGSSEKLFF.

This clonotype was detected many times. In DNA form, the CDR3 reads TGTGCCAGTACGTGGAGAGGGAACACAGATACGCAGTATTTT. Protein product: CASTWRGNTDTQYF. The V call is TRBV19, the J call TRBJ2-3; D might be TRBD2 (5 bases). The CDR3 is 14 amino acids. V was cut by 7 bases and J by 2 bases, with 13 bases left in between. In germline, CDR1 is LNHDA, CDR2 SQIVND (reference sequence).

This clonotype was detected many times. CDR3 sequence: CASREDSHSYEQYF. The CDR3 DNA reads as TGTGCCAGCAGGGAGGACAGTCACTCCTACGAGCAGTACTTC. The rearrangement uses TRBV25-1 and TRBJ2-7, with a tentative D call TRBD1 (6 bases). From germline, CDR1 is MGHDK and CDR2 SYGVNS. Deletions cut 6 bases from V and 0 bases from J, with 12 bases between. The length of the CDR3 is 14 residues.

With respect to this clonotype: This could be a read error, since a much larger clone is one nucleotide away. The chain employs TRBV6-5 and TRBJ2-7; the match to TRBD1 covers 10 bases. With V trimmed by 5 bases and J by 5 bases, 9 bases remained unmatched. The CDR3 is 15 residues long. CDR1 and CDR2 (germline): MNHEY, SVGAGI. The CDR3 loop is CASSSTGTGVHEQYF. CDR3 DNA sequence: TGTGCCAGCAGTAGCACCGGGACAGGGGTCCACGAGCAGTACTTC.

Only a few counts were recorded for this clonotype. The chain has TRBV19 and TRBJ1-5; a weak D match, TRBD1 (5 bases). V dropped 10 bases and J dropped 5 bases, with 15 bases sitting between them. Germline V gene lookup returns CDR1 LNHDA and CDR2 SQIVND (reference sequence). This CDR3 contains 13 residues. The CDR3 reads CATLPGPYQPQHF. The CDR3 DNA reads as TGTGCCACTCTGCCGGGACCATATCAGCCCCAGCATTTT.

Worth noting for this clonotype: This may be a read error, as it is one base from a much larger clone. The chain uses TRBV20-1 and TRBJ2-7; 9 bases agree with TRBD2. There are 16 residues in the CDR3. Per germline, CDR1 DFQATT and CDR2 SNEGSKA (reference sequence). As DNA, the CDR3 is TGCAGAGCTAGAGATGATTTAGCGGGAGTTTTCGACGAGCAGTACTTC. Encoded protein: CRARDDLAGVFDEQYF.

This clonotype has a count of ten or more. The chain employs TRBV12-3 or TRBV12-4 and TRBJ1-4; D is undetermined. V lost 9 bases to trimming and J lost 6 bases, with 5 bases between them. CDR3 size: 10 residues. This CDR3 reads CASSDEKLFF. The CDR3, as DNA: TGTGCCAGTTCGGATGAAAAACTGTTTTTT.

This clonotype was seen a handful of times. The chain carries TRBV20-1 and TRBJ2-2; D remains unclear. The V gene's germline CDR1 is DFQATT and CDR2 SNEGSKA (reference sequence). The V end lost 3 bases, the J end lost 3 bases, and 8 bases lay between the germline ends. This CDR3 has 13 residues. CDR3: CSASEDDTGELFF. CDR3 sequence (DNA): TGCAGTGCTAGCGAGGACGACACCGGGGAGCTGTTTTTT.

A note on this clonotype: A much larger clone is a single base away; this may be a read error. The V call is TRBV9, the J call TRBJ2-2, with D possibly being TRBD1 or TRBD2 (5 bases each). Germline V CDR1 and CDR2: SGDLS, YYNGEE. The CDR3 runs 16 residues. This chain's CDR3 is CASSVNVGTNTWELFF. The DNA of the CDR3 is TGTGCCAGCAGCGTAAATGTGGGGACGAACACCTGGGAGCTGTTTTTT. Variable domain in full (rest from reference TRBV9 and TRBJ2-2): DSGVTQTPKHLITATGQRVTLRCSPRSGDLSVYWYQQSLDQGLQFLIQYYNGEERAKGNILERFSAQQFPDLHSELNLSSLELGDSALYFCASSVNVGTNTWELFFGEGSRLTVL.

This clonotype showed up many times. The V and J genes are TRBV7-2 and TRBJ2-1; D not certain. The ends were cut back, 3 bases at V and 2 bases at J, with 5 bases in the middle. CDR1 and CDR2 from the germline V gene are SGHTA and FQGNSA. The CDR3 covers 13 residues. CDR3 DNA sequence: TGTGCCAGCAGCTTGGCCACCTACAATGAGCAGTTCTTC. Its protein product is CASSLATYNEQFF.

The chain carries TRBV6-1 and TRBJ2-7, with D unresolved. This CDR3 comprises 13 residues. Germline values: CDR1 MNHNS, CDR2 SASEGT. Deletions cut 2 bases from V and 7 bases from J, with 12 bases between. CDR3 nucleotide sequence: TGTGCCAGCAGTGAAAATTCAGGCTGGGAGCAGTACTTC. Protein sequence: CASSENSGWEQYF.

This clonotype was seen many times. V is TRBV20-1 and J is TRBJ2-1; 10 nucleotides align to TRBD2. The CDR3 has 17 amino acids. Unmatched junction bases numbered 13, after V lost 0 bases and J lost 8 bases. The germline CDR1 and CDR2 sequences are DFQATT and SNEGSKA (reference sequence). The CDR3: CSARDGSGTSEAYEQFF. CDR3 sequence (DNA): TGCAGTGCTAGAGATGGTTCCGGGACTAGCGAGGCGTATGAGCAGTTCTTC.

This clonotype was counted only a few times. A read error may explain this, as a much larger clone is one base away. This CDR3 fails to terminate in the conserved phenylalanine or tryptophan, so it likely reflects a read error. The V gene is TRBV5-1, the J gene TRBJ2-5, with D possibly matching TRBD2 (7 bases). The germline CDR1 and CDR2 sequences are SGHRS and YFSETQ. The V gene lost 0 bases and the J gene lost 5 bases, with 14 bases spanning the gap. This CDR3 has 15 residues. The CDR3 region is CASSLATSRGETQYL. CDR3 sequence (DNA): TGCGCCAGCAGCTTGGCGACTAGCAGGGGCGAGACCCAGTACCTC.

This clonotype was seen many times. The V gene is TRBV7-2, the J gene TRBJ1-2; D is unresolved. Trimming left V 5 bases short and J 4 bases short, with 8 bases between. Germline values: CDR1 SGHTA, CDR2 FQGNSA. The CDR3 is made up of 12 amino acids. The CDR3 loop reads CASSLTAYGYTF. CDR3 DNA sequence: TGTGCCAGCAGCCTCACCGCCTATGGCTACACCTTC.